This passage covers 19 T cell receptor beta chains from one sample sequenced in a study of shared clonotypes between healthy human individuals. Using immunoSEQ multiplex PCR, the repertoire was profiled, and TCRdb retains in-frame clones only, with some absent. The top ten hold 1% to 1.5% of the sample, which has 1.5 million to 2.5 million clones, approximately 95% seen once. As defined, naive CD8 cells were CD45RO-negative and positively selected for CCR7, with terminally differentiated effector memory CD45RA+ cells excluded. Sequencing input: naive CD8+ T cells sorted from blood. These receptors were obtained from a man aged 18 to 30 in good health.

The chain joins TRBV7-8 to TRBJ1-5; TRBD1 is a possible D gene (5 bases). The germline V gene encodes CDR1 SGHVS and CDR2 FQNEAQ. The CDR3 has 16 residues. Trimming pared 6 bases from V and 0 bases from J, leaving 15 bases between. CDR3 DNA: TGTGCCAGCAGTTTCGGACAATGGTTTAGCAATCAGCCCCAGCATTTT. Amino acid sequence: CASSFGQWFSNQPQHF.

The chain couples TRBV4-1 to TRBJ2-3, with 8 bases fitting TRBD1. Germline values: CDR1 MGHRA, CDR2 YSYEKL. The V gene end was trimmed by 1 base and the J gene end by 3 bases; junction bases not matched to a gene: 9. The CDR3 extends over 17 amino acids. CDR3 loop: CASSQVFRGPTTDTQYF. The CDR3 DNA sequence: TGCGCCAGCAGCCAAGTTTTCAGGGGGCCTACAACAGATACGCAGTATTTT.

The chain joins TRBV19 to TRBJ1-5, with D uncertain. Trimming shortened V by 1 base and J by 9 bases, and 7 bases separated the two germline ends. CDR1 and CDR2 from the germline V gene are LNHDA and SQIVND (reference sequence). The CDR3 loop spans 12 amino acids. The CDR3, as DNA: TGTGCCAGTAGTATAGCCGTGGGGCCCCAGCATTTT. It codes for CASSIAVGPQHF.

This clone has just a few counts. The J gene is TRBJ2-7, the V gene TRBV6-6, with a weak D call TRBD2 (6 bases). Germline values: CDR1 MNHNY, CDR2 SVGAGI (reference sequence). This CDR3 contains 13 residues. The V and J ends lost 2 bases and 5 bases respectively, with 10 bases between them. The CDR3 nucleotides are TGTGCCAGCAGTTACGCCGCGGGGAACGAGCAGTACTTC. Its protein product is CASSYAAGNEQYF.

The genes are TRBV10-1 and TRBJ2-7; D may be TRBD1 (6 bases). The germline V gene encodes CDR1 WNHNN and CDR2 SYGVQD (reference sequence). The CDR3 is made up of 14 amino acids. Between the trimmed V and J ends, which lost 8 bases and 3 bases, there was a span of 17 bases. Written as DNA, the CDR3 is TGCGCCAGCTCCGAGACAGGTTCCTACTACGAGCAGTACTTC. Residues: CASSETGSYYEQYF.

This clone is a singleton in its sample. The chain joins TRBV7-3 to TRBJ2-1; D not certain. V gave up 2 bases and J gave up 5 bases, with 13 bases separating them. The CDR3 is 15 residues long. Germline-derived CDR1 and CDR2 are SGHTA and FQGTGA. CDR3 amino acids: CASSLWGEGDNEQFF. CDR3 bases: TGTGCCAGCAGCTTATGGGGTGAAGGAGACAATGAGCAGTTCTTC.

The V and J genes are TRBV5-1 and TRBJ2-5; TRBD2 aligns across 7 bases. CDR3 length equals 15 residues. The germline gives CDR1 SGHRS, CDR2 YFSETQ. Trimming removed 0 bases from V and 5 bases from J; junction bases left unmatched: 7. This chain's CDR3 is CASSLGRGEAETQYF. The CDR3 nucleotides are TGCGCCAGCAGCTTGGGTCGGGGGGAGGCTGAGACCCAGTACTTC.

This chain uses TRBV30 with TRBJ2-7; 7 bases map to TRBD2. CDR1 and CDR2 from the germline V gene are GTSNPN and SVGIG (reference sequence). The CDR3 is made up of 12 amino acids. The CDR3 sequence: CARSGDSYEQYF. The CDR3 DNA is TGTGCTCGGAGCGGGGATAGCTACGAGCAGTACTTC.

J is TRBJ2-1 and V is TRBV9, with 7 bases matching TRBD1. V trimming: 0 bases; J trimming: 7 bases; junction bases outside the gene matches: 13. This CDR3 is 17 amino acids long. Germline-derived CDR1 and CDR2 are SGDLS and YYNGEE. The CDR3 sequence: CASSVGVWQGVGNEQFF. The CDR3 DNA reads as TGTGCCAGCAGCGTAGGGGTATGGCAGGGGGTTGGGAATGAGCAGTTCTTC. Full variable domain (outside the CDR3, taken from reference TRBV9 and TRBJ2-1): DSGVTQTPKHLITATGQRVTLRCSPRSGDLSVYWYQQSLDQGLQFLIQYYNGEERAKGNILERFSAQQFPDLHSELNLSSLELGDSALYFCASSVGVWQGVGNEQFFGPGTRLTVL.

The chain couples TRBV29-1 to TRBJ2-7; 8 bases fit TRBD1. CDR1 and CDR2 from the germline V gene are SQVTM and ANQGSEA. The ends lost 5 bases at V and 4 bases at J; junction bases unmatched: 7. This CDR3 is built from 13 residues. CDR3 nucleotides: TGCAGCGTTTCGACAGGGGCAGTGTACGAGCAGTACTTC. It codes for CSVSTGAVYEQYF.

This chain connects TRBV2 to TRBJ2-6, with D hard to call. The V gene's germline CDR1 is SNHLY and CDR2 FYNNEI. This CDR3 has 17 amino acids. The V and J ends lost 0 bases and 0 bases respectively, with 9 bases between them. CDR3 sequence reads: CASSEAWGSSGANVLTF. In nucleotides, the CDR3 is TGTGCCAGCAGTGAAGCTTGGGGAAGCTCTGGGGCCAACGTCCTGACTTTC. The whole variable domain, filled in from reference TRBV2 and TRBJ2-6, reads EPEVTQTPSHQVTQMGQEVILRCVPISNHLYFYWYRQILGQKVEFLVSFYNNEISEKSEIFDDQFSVERPDGSNFTLKIRSTKLEDSAMYFCASSEAWGSSGANVLTFGAGSRLTVL.

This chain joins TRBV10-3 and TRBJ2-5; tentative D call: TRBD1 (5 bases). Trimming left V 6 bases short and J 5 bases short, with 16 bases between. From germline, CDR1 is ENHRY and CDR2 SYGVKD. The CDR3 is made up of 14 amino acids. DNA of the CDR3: TGTGCCATCAGCGGACCCGACAGAGAGGAGACCCAGTACTTC. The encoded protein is CAISGPDREETQYF.

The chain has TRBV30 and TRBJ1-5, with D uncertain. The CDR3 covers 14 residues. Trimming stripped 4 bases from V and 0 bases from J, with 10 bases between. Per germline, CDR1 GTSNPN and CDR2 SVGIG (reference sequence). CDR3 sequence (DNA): TGTGCCTGGACTACCCGATATAGCAATCAGCCCCAGCATTTT. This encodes CAWTTRYSNQPQHF.

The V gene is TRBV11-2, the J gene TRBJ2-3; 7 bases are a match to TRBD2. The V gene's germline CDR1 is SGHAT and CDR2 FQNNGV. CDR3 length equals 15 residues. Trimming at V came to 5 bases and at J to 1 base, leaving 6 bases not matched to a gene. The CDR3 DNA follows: TGTGCCAGCAGCCCGGAAGCGGGGCGCACAGATACGCAGTATTTT. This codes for CASSPEAGRTDTQYF. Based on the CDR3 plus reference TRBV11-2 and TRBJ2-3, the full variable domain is EAGVAQSPRYKIIEKRQSVAFWCNPISGHATLYWYQQILGQGPKLLIQFQNNGVVDDSQLPKDRFSAERLKGVDSTLKIQPAKLEDSAVYLCASSPEAGRTDTQYFGPGTRLTVL.

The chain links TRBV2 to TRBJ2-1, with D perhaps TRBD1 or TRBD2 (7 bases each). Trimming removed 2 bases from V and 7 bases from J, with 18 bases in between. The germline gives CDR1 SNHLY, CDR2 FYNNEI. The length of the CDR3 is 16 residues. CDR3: CASSEWEGAGGNEQFF. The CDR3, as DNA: TGTGCCAGCAGTGAATGGGAGGGAGCAGGGGGGAATGAGCAGTTCTTC.

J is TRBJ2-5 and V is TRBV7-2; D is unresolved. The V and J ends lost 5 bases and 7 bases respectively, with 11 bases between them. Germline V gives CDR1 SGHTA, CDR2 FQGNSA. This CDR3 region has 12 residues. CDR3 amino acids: CASSTNPGTQYF. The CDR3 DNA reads TGTGCCAGCAGCACTAACCCGGGGACCCAGTACTTC.

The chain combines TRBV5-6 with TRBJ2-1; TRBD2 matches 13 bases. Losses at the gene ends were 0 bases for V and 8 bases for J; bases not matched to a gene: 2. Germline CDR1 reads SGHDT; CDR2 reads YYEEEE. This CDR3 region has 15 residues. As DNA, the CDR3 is TGTGCCAGCAGCTTGGAACTAGCGGGGGGGTATGAGCAGTTCTTC. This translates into CASSLELAGGYEQFF.

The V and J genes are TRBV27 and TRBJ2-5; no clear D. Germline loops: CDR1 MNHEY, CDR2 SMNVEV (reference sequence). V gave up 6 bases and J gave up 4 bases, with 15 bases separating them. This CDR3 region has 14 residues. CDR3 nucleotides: TGTGCCAGCAGCGATCGGGTAGACGGAGAGACCCAGTACTTC. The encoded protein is CASSDRVDGETQYF.

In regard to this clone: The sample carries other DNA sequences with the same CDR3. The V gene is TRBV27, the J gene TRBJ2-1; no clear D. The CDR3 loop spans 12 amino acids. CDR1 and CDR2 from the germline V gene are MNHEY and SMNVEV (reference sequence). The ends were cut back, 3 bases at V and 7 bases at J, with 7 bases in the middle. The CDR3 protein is CASSFYGNEQFF. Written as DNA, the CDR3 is TGTGCCAGCAGTTTTTATGGGAATGAGCAGTTCTTC.